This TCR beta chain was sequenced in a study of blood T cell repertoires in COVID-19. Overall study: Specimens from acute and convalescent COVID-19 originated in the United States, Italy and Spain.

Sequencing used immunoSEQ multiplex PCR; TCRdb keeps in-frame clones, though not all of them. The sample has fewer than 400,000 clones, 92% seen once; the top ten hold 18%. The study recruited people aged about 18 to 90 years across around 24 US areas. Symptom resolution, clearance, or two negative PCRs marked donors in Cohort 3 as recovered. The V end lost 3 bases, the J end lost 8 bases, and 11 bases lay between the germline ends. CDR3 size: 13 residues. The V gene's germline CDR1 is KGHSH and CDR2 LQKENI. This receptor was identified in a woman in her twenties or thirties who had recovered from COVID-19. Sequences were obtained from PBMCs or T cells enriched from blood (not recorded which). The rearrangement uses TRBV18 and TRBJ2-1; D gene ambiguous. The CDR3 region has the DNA TGTGCCAGCTCACCCTCGATAGTCGATGAGCAGTTCTTC. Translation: CASSPSIVDEQFF.